This TCR beta chain appears in the sequencing data of a study of T cell changes during pregnancy in multiple sclerosis. The protocol was immunoSEQ multiplex PCR, while the TCRdb copy is restricted to in-frame clones and leaves out a portion. The sample lists fewer than 45,000 clones; about nine tenths were seen once. The V segment lost 5 bases and the J segment 4 bases; nucleotides outside the gene matches: 13. CDR1 is SGHRS, CDR2 YFSETQ, per germline. The CDR3 contains 16 residues. This sequence was found in a female donor with multiple sclerosis, enrolled in a pregnancy study. The V gene is TRBV5-1, the J gene TRBJ1-2, with TRBD1 matching over 8 bases. The starting material was CD8+ T cells from peripheral blood mononuclear cells, obtained in the first trimester of pregnancy. The CDR3 coding sequence is TGCGCCAGCAGACTTCCACAGGGGGTAGAAGCCTATGGCTACACCTTC. This translates into CASRLPQGVEAYGYTF.